This T cell receptor (beta chain) came from a study of cytomegalovirus exposure and HLA in healthy donors (dated by TCRdb to between 2016 and 2019). Study-wide context: According to an earlier analysis of 550 to 700 of the donors, 150 million to 200 million T cells yielded 117 million unique TCR beta sequences and about 280 Gb of sequence data. Approximately 310 gigabases of sequencing data and 91 million or so unique TCR sequences made up an early release that covered 640 HLA-typed donors. The genetic ancestry cluster associated with self-reported Caucasian donors included 81% of the roughly 400 genotyped donors. The study aimed to test whether signatures of past pathogen exposure could be identified by cataloging public T cell receptors. The T cell repertoires of around 730 subjects were profiled by immunosequencing and related to cytomegalovirus serostatus. Along with the roughly 670-subject first cohort, a separate validation cohort of over a hundred different subjects was used. The study combined high-throughput TCR immunosequencing, statistical association of individual TCRs with disease status, and machine learning to predict cytomegalovirus infection status. To study patterns of TCR occurrence, a later analysis re-analyzed previously published TCR beta repertoires from under 750 donors and added high-resolution HLA genotyping. Rather than using new phenotypic data, the later analysis identified candidate immune exposures from TCR beta sequences and from how often those sequences occurred across donors. An earlier analysis of 587 of the donors applied high-throughput TCR beta sequencing to assess whether each TCR beta V gene segment acted as functional or pseudogenic. Donor age, sex, ethnicity and CMV serostatus were compiled alongside the repertoire data. In a later genetic analysis, genome-wide SNP genotypes for about 55% of the 666 donors were used, and that subset was treated as a discovery cohort. All discovery cohort repertoires had been generated on a single sequencing platform. HLA typing covered class I and class II loci at four-digit resolution. Typing coverage varied by locus: roughly 620-640 donors for A, B, C, DRB1 and DQB1; more than 500 for DQA1; over 600 for DPA1; more than 450 for DPB1. Because of strong linkage in the cohort, five DR-DQ haplotypes were treated as single units for association and clustering. Among 398 genotyped donors of the cohort, an average of roughly 240,000 unique TCR beta nucleotide sequences were sequenced per donor, around 20% of them non-productive. What the study reported, not specific to this receptor: In a later analysis, several top co-occurrence clusters were reported to appear linked to parvovirus B19, influenza, CMV and Epstein-Barr virus. According to a later genetic analysis, donors in an Asian-associated ancestry cluster had fewer N-insertions in productive TCRs than the roughly 660-donor mean. In vitro tests confirmed that a few of the cytomegalovirus-associated TCR beta chains recognize cytomegalovirus antigens. Roughly uniform sequencing depth across donors was assumed in presence/absence analyses, although this assumption may not hold. Because counts were too low, roughly 16 rarely observed V segments, including chromosome 9 orphons, were left out of the earlier analysis of 587 of the donors. Linkage disequilibrium might explain the correlated functional status among segregating V segments, but an unknown experimental factor could not be ruled out. Broadly in line with IMGT annotations, most TCR beta V segments showed up in productive rearrangements about 90% or about 30% of the time in an earlier analysis of a few hundred of the donors. Strong co-occurrence of HLA alleles, especially DR and DQ, made assigning TCR associations to individual alleles difficult. A later analysis associated some 17,000 TCR beta sequences with specific HLA alleles at a false discovery rate of 0.05. A later genetic analysis associated a missense DCLRE1C variant with V-gene and J-gene trimming of TCR beta chains, and an independent cohort replicated the association. Because HLA typing was missing for some donors at each locus, association tests included only the typed subset. For the cohort, immune exposure information was limited to CMV serostatus. A further reported finding was that TCR beta sequences accurately predicted the HLA-A and HLA-B alleles for most subjects in the first cohort. The cohort was sequenced for TCR beta chains only, and without alpha or paired-chain data the features that could be detected were limited. In a later analysis, the rate of TCR association differed among HLA loci, with DRB1 alleles having the most associated TCRs and HLA-C alleles having the fewest. Some IMGT-functional V segments, including TRBV6-2 and TRBV6-3, could not be distinguished by the 87-base-pair reads and were therefore excluded. According to the authors, the approach could potentially be generalized to other disease states and immunological phenotypes. The classifier was reported to diagnose cytomegalovirus status with high specificity and sensitivity in both the original and validation cohorts. In a later analysis, most CMV-associated TCR beta chains were found to appear HLA-restricted, with HLA associations seemingly driven largely by CMV exposure. The study listed 164 TCR beta chains as associated with cytomegalovirus. A later analysis found that HLA-associated TCR beta chains were more clonally expanded and had lower generation probabilities than equally common non-associated chains. Most TCR sequences were observed very rarely across donors, whereas some public TCRs were present in many individuals. A cluster of highly shared sequence variants was judged likely to represent a technical artifact of the sequencing pipeline.

In the case of this clone: Its antigen remains undetermined. No clone much larger than this one lies a single base away; base qualities are absent.

The cohort comprised 670 or so healthy bone marrow donors. All cohort members were sampled while nominally healthy, although unrecorded immune exposures were likely present. The donor was CMV seropositive and belonged to the group of 250 to 300 seropositive cohort members. Every donor gave a peripheral blood sample, and the peripheral blood mononuclear cells from that sample were used for TCR beta sequencing. Genomic DNA was extracted from the blood cell samples with the Qiagen DNeasy Blood Extraction Kit. The germline V gene specifies ENHRY as CDR1 and SYGVKD as CDR2. Reading from cysteine to phenylalanine, the CDR3 counts 11 amino acids. The DNA shown is the 33-base CDR3, in frame from base 1. At the junction V is shortened by 3 bases and J by 3 bases, with 3 bases in between. Libraries came from the immunoSEQ multiplex PCR assay. For the multiplex PCR, a mixture combining 60 forward primers for TCR Vbeta segments and 13 reverse primers for TCR Jbeta segments was used. The CDR3 region of rearranged TCR beta genes was amplified from genomic DNA by a multiplex PCR assay. The Illumina HiSeq System was used to sequence the amplified TCR beta libraries as 87-base-pair reads. The paper's data handling went like this. A later analysis tallied tens of millions of unique TCR beta chains across the approximately 670 repertoires, and around 12 million of those chains were shared by two or more donors. To remove PCR and sequencing errors, raw reads were error-corrected and collapsed into unique sequences using a nearest-neighbor algorithm that merged closely related sequences. V, D and J gene segments were assigned by aligning CDR3 sequences to IMGT reference sequences. For a sequence to be retained, a match of at least six nucleotides to both a V gene segment and a J gene segment was required. A rearrangement counted as productive if the CDR3 had no stop codons and remained in frame with V and J, and every other rearrangement counted as non-productive. Following IMGT convention, CDR3 was defined as the stretch from the second conserved V-encoded cysteine up to the conserved J-encoded phenylalanine. The earlier analysis of more than 450 of the donors excluded sequences that lacked an unambiguous match to a single V gene segment. In an earlier analysis of roughly 600 of the donors, a V segment was called functional when productive rearrangements were above 56.7%, and segregating when the standard deviation between donors exceeded 5%. A statistical classification framework was built to diagnose cytomegalovirus status from the catalog of TCR beta chain sequences. In a later analysis, V and J genes were assigned by comparing TCR nucleotide sequences against IMGT/GENE-DB human TR gene sequences. In a later analysis, CDR3 sequences and most-parsimonious VDJ recombination scenarios were assigned using the TCRdist pipeline. In a later analysis, each TCR beta chain was defined by its CDR3 amino acid sequence together with its V-gene family, and reads without a unique V-gene family were excluded. In a later analysis, 450 to 600 highly shared, low-generation-probability nucleotide sequences were removed to address suspected cross-contamination and a sequencing artifact. In a later analysis, a clonal expansion index was calculated for each public chain from normalized within-repertoire ranks of inferred template counts. Generation probabilities in a later analysis came from a VDJ recombination model fitted to out-of-frame rearrangements, and those results were checked against IGoR. In a later analysis, TCR-TCR, TCR-HLA and TCR-CMV co-occurrence was scored with hypergeometric tests, and a repertoire-size bias correction was applied to TCR pairs. False discovery rates were estimated in a later analysis by permuting HLA or CMV assignments 20 times. In a later analysis, co-occurring TCRs were grouped using DBSCAN, and TCRdist sequence similarity was added for clustering within HLA-allele-positive subsets. Repertoires with fewer than 30,000 or more than 120,000 public chains, plus five repertoires with anomalous nucleotide sharing, were excluded from co-occurrence clustering. TCRdb's version of the immuneACCESS table is confined to in-frame rearrangements and falls short of the full clone set. An unresolved V gene accounts for under half of the shortfall where checked; the remainder is of unknown origin. V and J calls and clone size come straight from that table; D and trimming were deduced from the DNA. The sample table records 150,000 to 200,000 clones; about four fifths of these occur just once. The ten largest clones represent about 4% of the sample.

Sequences were obtained from PBMCs. This sequence was found in a man aged 45-60 years in good health and CMV-seropositive. The chain was built from TRBV10-3 and TRBJ2-7, with the D segment identity uncertain. The bases read TGTGCCATCAGTGACAACTACGAGCAGTACTTC. This sequence encodes CAISDNYEQYF.